The rows below give T cell receptor beta chains drawn from one sample of a study of chemoradiotherapy in HPV16-positive cancers. Generated by immunoSEQ multiplex PCR, the TCRdb table keeps only in-frame clones and is missing some. The sample contains some 5,000 clones, approximately 95% of which appear only once. The specimen was tumor tissue, collected from a patient who underwent chemoradiotherapy. Source of these receptors: a human donor with HPV-associated anogenital cancer. The CDR3 runs from the conserved cysteine through the conserved F or W. D genes are given only for firm matches. Size is stated for part of the rows, as once, few or many counts, or as a class when the clone is expanded.

size	J	D	length	V	CDR3	DNA
NA	TRBJ2-7	NA	11	TRBV11-3	CASSLAYEQYF	TGTGCCAGCAGCTTAGCCTACGAGCAGTACTTC
NA	TRBJ2-5	TRBD2	14	TRBV7-2	CASSFSSGGETQYF	TGTGCCAGCAGCTTTAGTAGCGGGGGAGAGACCCAGTACTTC
NA	TRBJ1-2	NA	14	TRBV4-3	CASSHQVKNYGYTF	TGCGCCAGCAGCCACCAGGTCAAGAACTATGGCTACACCTTC
NA	TRBJ2-5	NA	14	TRBV7-9	CASSPWAAVETQYF	TGTGCCAGCAGCCCCTGGGCGGCAGTAGAGACCCAGTACTTC
NA	TRBJ1-5	TRBD1	16	TRBV28	CASSGRGQGTNQPQHF	TGTGCCAGCAGTGGAAGGGGACAGGGTACGAATCAGCCCCAGCATTTT
NA	TRBJ2-5	NA	12	TRBV18	CASSRNQETQYF	TGTGCCAGCTCACGCAATCAAGAGACCCAGTACTTC
NA	TRBJ1-5	TRBD1	14	TRBV5-1	CASSGGDRGQPQHF	TGCGCCAGCAGCGGAGGGGACAGGGGGCAGCCCCAGCATTTT
NA	TRBJ1-1	NA	13	TRBV7-2	CASSLALNTEAFF	TGTGCCAGCAGCTTAGCCCTAAACACTGAAGCTTTCTTT
NA	TRBJ1-2	TRBD1	16	TRBV4-3	CASSQEGFAGQFGYTF	TGCGCCAGCAGCCAAGAGGGGTTCGCGGGACAGTTTGGCTACACCTTC
NA	TRBJ1-1	TRBD1	17	TRBV28	CASSFPWGKGADTEAFF	TGTGCCAGCAGTTTCCCCTGGGGTAAGGGGGCGGACACTGAAGCTTTCTTT
NA	TRBJ1-2	NA	15	TRBV2	CASSEASRRSNGYTF	TGTGCCAGCAGTGAAGCCAGCCGGCGTTCGAATGGCTACACCTTC
NA	TRBJ2-1	NA	16	TRBV4-2	CASSQSSDSSYNEQFF	TGTGCCAGCAGCCAATCGAGCGATAGCTCCTACAATGAGCAGTTCTTC
NA	TRBJ2-7	NA	11	TRBV7-2	CASSLWYEQYF	TGTGCCAGCAGCTTATGGTACGAGCAGTACTTC
NA	TRBJ2-7	NA	15	TRBV4-2	CASSQAGSQTYEQYF	TGTGCCAGCAGCCAGGCGGGGTCTCAGACATACGAGCAGTACTTC
NA	TRBJ1-1	TRBD1	18	TRBV7-9	CASSSTLPRDRTNTEAFF	TGTGCCAGCAGCTCAACACTCCCCCGGGACAGGACGAACACTGAAGCTTTCTTT
NA	TRBJ1-1	NA	14	TRBV7-2	CASSLSRASTEAFF	TGTGCCAGCAGCTTGTCCAGGGCTAGCACTGAAGCTTTCTTT
NA	TRBJ2-1	NA	14	TRBV18	CASSPLGTDNEQFF	TGTGCCAGCTCACCACTCGGGACCGACAATGAGCAGTTCTTC
NA	TRBJ2-5	NA	15	TRBV5-4	CASSLGRSPLETQYF	TGTGCCAGCAGCTTGGGACGGTCGCCACTAGAGACCCAGTACTTC
NA	TRBJ1-3	NA	16	TRBV5-1	CASSLATGSSGNTIYF	TGCGCCAGCAGCTTGGCTACAGGAAGCTCTGGAAACACCATATATTTT
NA	TRBJ2-3	TRBD1	16	TRBV19	CASSGFGEQGSDTQYF	TGTGCCAGTAGTGGGTTCGGCGAACAGGGGTCAGATACGCAGTATTTT
NA	TRBJ1-5	NA	18	TRBV30	CAWSVYWTGGLECQPQHF	TGTGCCTGGAGTGTATATTGGACGGGGGGGCTCGAGTGTCAGCCCCAGCATTTT
NA	TRBJ2-3	TRBD2	15	TRBV29-1	CSVLPGLAGGSAQYF	TGCAGCGTTCTCCCTGGACTAGCGGGAGGGTCTGCGCAGTATTTT
NA	TRBJ1-1	NA	15	TRBV18	CASSPPSRQNTEAFF	TGTGCCAGCTCACCACCGTCACGGCAGAACACTGAAGCTTTCTTT
NA	TRBJ1-2	NA	18	TRBV18	CASSPPFGFDRERYGYTF	TGTGCCAGCTCACCACCTTTTGGTTTCGATCGGGAGCGCTATGGCTACACCTTC
NA	TRBJ1-2	NA	13	TRBV7-9	CAGTQTPDYGYTF	TGTGCCGGAACACAGACCCCCGACTATGGCTACACCTTC
NA	TRBJ1-5	NA	12	TRBV27	CASGTGGQPQHF	TGTGCCAGCGGGACGGGAGGACAGCCCCAGCATTTT
NA	TRBJ2-1	TRBD2	16	TRBV5-1	CASSLETSGRWDEQFF	TGCGCCAGCAGCTTAGAAACTAGCGGGAGGTGGGATGAGCAGTTCTTC
once	TRBJ2-3	NA	14	TRBV7-2	CASSLVRGADTQYF	TGTGCCAGCAGCTTAGTGAGGGGCGCAGATACGCAGTATTTT